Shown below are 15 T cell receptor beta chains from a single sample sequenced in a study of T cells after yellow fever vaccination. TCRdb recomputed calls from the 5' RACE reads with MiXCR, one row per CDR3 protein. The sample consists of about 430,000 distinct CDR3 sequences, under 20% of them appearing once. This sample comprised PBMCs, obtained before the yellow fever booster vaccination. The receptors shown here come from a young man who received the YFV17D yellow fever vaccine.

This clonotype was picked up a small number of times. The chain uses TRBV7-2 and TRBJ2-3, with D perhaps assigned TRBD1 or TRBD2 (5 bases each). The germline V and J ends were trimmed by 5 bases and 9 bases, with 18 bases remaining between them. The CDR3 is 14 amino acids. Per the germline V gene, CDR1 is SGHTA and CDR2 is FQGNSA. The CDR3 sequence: CASSPSRDLATQYF. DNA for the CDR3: TGTGCCAGCAGCCCATCCCGGGACCTAGCAACGCAGTATTTT.

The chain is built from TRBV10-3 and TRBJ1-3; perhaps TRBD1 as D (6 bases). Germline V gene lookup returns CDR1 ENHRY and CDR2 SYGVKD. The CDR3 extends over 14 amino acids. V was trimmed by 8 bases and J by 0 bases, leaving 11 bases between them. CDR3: CAIGQHISGNTIYF. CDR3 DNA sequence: TGTGCCATCGGACAGCATATCTCTGGAAACACCATATATTTT.

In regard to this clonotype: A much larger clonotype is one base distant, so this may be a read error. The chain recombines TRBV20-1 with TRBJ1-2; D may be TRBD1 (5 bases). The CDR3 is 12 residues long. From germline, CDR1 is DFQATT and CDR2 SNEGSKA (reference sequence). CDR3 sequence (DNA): TGCAGTGCTCTGACAGCTAACTATGGCCACACCTTC. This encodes CSALTANYGHTF.

The chain's CDR3 is CASSLAPGSNTEAFF. CDR3 bases: TGCGCCAGCAGCTTGGCACCGGGATCGAACACTGAAGCTTTCTTT. The V and J genes are TRBV5-1 and TRBJ1-1, with D uncertain. CDR1 is SGHRS and CDR2 is YFSETQ in the germline V gene. The ends were cut back, 0 bases at V and 1 base at J, with 10 bases in the middle. The CDR3 has 15 amino acids. Looking up the rest from reference TRBV5-1 and TRBJ1-1 gives the full variable domain: KAGVTQTPRYLIKTRGQQVTLSCSPISGHRSVSWYQQTPGQGLQFLFEYFSETQRNKGNFPGRFSGRQFSNSRSEMNVSTLELGDSALYLCASSLAPGSNTEAFFGQGTRLTVV.

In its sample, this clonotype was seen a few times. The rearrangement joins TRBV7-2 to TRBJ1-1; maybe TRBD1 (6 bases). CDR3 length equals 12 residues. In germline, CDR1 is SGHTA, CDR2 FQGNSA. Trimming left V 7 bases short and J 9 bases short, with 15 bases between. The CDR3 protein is CASTLYGGQAFF. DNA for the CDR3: TGTGCCAGCACCCTATATGGGGGGCAAGCTTTCTTT. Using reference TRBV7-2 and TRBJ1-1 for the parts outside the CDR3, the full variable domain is GAGVSQSPSNKVTEKGKDVELRCDPISGHTALYWYRQSLGQGLEFLIYFQGNSAPDKSGLPSDRFSAERTGGSVSTLTIQRTQQEDSAVYLCASTLYGGQAFFGQGTRLTVV.

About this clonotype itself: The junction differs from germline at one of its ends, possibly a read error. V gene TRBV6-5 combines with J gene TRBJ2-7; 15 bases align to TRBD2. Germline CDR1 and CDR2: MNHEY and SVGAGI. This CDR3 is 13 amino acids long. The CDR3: CASSWTSGGAFDF. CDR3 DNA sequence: TGTGCCAGCAGTTGGACTAGCGGGGGGGCTTTCGACTTC.

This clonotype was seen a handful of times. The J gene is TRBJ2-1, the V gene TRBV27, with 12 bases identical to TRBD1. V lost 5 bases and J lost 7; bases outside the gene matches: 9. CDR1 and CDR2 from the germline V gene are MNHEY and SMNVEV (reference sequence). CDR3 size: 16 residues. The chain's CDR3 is CASSPAGTGGSNEQFF. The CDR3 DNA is TGTGCCAGCAGTCCAGCCGGGACAGGGGGCTCGAATGAGCAGTTCTTC.

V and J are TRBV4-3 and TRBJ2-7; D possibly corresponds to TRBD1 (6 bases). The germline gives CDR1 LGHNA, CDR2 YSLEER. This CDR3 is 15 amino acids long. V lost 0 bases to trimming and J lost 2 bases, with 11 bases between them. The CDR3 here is CASSQDVQGAYEQYF. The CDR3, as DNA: TGCGCCAGCAGCCAAGATGTACAGGGTGCCTACGAGCAGTACTTC.

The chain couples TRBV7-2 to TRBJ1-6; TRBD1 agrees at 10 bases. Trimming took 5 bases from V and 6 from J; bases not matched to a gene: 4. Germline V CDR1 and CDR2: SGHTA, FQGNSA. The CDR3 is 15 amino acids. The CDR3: CASSTWTGGNSPLHF. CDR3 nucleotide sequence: TGTGCCAGCAGCACCTGGACAGGGGGTAATTCACCCCTCCACTTT.

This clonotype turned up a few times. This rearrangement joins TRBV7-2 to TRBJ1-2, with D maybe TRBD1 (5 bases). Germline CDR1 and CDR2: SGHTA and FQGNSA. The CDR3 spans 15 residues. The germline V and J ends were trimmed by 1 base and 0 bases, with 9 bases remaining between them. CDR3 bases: TGTGCCAGCAGCTTAGACTGGGGCCCTAACTATGGCTACACCTTC. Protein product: CASSLDWGPNYGYTF.

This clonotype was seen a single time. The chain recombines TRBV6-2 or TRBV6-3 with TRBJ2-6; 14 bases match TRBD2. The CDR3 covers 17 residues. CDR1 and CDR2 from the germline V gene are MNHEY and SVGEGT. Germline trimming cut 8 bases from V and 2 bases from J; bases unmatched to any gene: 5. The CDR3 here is CASRLAGGPTGANVLTF. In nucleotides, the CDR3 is TGTGCCAGCCGACTAGCGGGGGGGCCAACTGGGGCCAACGTCCTGACTTTC.

The CDR3 loop reads CASSPLGGGVTGELFF. CDR3 coding DNA: TGCGCCAGCAGCCCTTTGGGCGGGGGGGTAACCGGGGAGCTGTTTTTT. The V call is TRBV4-3, the J call TRBJ2-2; TRBD2 matches at 9 bases. CDR1 is LGHNA, CDR2 YSLEER, per germline. The CDR3 contains 16 residues. J lost 5 bases, V lost 4 bases, and 8 bases had no gene match.

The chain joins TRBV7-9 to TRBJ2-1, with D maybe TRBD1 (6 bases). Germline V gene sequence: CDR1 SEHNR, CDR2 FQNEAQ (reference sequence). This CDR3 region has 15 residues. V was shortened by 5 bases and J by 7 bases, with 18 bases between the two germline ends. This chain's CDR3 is CASSKGGRVWNEQFF. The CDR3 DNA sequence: TGTGCCAGCAGCAAAGGGGGTAGGGTATGGAATGAGCAGTTCTTC.

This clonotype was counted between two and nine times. The chain's CDR3 is CASSALPGRGSSYNEQFF. CDR3 DNA sequence: TGTGCCAGCAGTGCGCTTCCTGGGCGGGGGAGCTCCTACAATGAGCAGTTCTTC. The chain is built from TRBV12-3 or TRBV12-4 and TRBJ2-1, with 7 bases matching TRBD2. V lost 5 bases to trimming and J lost 0 bases; unmatched junction nucleotides: 13. This CDR3 region has 18 residues.

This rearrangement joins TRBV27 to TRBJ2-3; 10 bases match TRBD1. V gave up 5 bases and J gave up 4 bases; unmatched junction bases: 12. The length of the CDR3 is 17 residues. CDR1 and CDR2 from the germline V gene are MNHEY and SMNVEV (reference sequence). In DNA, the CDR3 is TGTGCCAGCAGTCATTCTCTCGGGACAGGGGATTCAGATACGCAGTATTTT. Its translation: CASSHSLGTGDSDTQYF.